The 30 T cell receptor beta chains in this list originate from one sample, sequenced in a study of cytomegalovirus exposure and HLA in healthy donors. Using immunoSEQ multiplex PCR, the repertoire was profiled, and TCRdb retains in-frame clones only, with some absent. The table records fewer than 400,000 clones, roughly 86% of them present only once. What was sequenced was PBMCs. The receptor set was obtained from a man aged 25 to 45 in good health and CMV-seronegative.

The V call is TRBV5-1, the J call TRBJ2-1, with 11 bases lining up with TRBD2. Looked up from germline, CDR1 is SGHRS and CDR2 is YFSETQ. The length of the CDR3 is 15 residues. J was trimmed by 7 bases and V by 3 bases; bases with no gene match: 6. CDR3 in DNA: TGCGCCAGCAGCTCCCGACTAGCGGGGCGGAATGAGCAGTTCTTC. Translated, it gives CASSSRLAGRNEQFF.

The chain has TRBV13 and TRBJ2-1; 15 nucleotides line up with TRBD2. This CDR3 region has 19 residues. Germline V gives CDR1 PRHDT, CDR2 FYEKMQ (reference sequence). Trimming at V came to 2 bases and at J to 0 bases, leaving 5 bases not matched to a gene. This chain's CDR3 is CASSLSGLAGGLSYNEQFF. As DNA, the CDR3 is TGTGCCAGCAGCTTATCGGGACTAGCGGGGGGCCTCTCCTACAATGAGCAGTTCTTC.

The chain employs TRBV29-1 and TRBJ2-5, with a weak D call TRBD1 (5 bases). CDR1 is SQVTM, CDR2 ANQGSEA, per germline. This CDR3 is built from 15 residues. The V gene lost 5 bases and the J gene lost 0 bases, with 16 bases spanning the gap. The CDR3 region is CSVYKGLVHQETQYF. The CDR3 nucleotides read TGCAGCGTTTATAAGGGGTTAGTCCACCAAGAGACCCAGTACTTC.

The CDR3 sequence: CATSGTVAGNTIYF. The CDR3 DNA follows: TGTGCCACCAGCGGGACAGTGGCTGGAAACACCATATATTTT. The V gene is TRBV15, the J gene TRBJ1-3; 7 nucleotides agree with TRBD1. V was clipped by 5 bases and J by 2 bases; unmatched bases: 3. The CDR3 contains 14 residues. Looked up from germline, CDR1 is LNHNV and CDR2 is YYDKDF (reference sequence).

This CDR3 reads CASSISDTYGYTF. In nucleotides, the CDR3 is TGTGCCAGTAGTATTTCGGACACTTATGGCTACACCTTC. This chain joins TRBV19 and TRBJ1-2, with D maybe TRBD1 (5 bases). Germline V CDR1 and CDR2: LNHDA, SQIVND (reference sequence). Trimming left V 3 bases short and J 5 bases short, with 10 bases between. The CDR3 is made up of 13 amino acids.

V is TRBV4-1 and J is TRBJ1-3; TRBD1 agrees at 9 bases. Trimming took 1 base from V and 4 from J; bases not matched to a gene: 14. Germline loops: CDR1 MGHRA, CDR2 YSYEKL. The CDR3 has 19 amino acids. The CDR3 protein is CASSQASGTGSFLGNTIYF. CDR3 coding DNA: TGCGCCAGCAGCCAAGCTTCCGGGACAGGGAGTTTTCTGGGAAACACCATATATTTT.

This clone was detected once. DNA for the CDR3: TGTGCCAGTAGTACCGCTGGGGGCCCCTACGAGCAGTACTTC. Protein product: CASSTAGGPYEQYF. V usage is TRBV19 and J usage is TRBJ2-7, with a weak D call TRBD1 (6 bases). V was trimmed by 4 bases and J by 2 bases, leaving 12 bases between them. The CDR3 covers 14 residues. Germline V gives CDR1 LNHDA, CDR2 SQIVND (reference sequence).

The chain recombines TRBV6-5 with TRBJ2-7; 7 bases line up with TRBD2. The V gene end was trimmed by 8 bases and the J gene end by 2 bases; junction bases not matched to a gene: 6. Germline CDR1 MNHEY, CDR2 SVGAGI. The CDR3 is made up of 13 amino acids. DNA for the CDR3: TGTGCCAGCCGAAGCGGGATGGCCTACGAGCAGTACTTC. It codes for CASRSGMAYEQYF.

This chain connects TRBV4-3 to TRBJ2-7, with 12 bases fitting TRBD2. Trimming took 1 base from V and 2 from J; bases not matched to a gene: 3. This CDR3 comprises 16 residues. The germline V gene encodes CDR1 LGHNA and CDR2 YSLEER. Here the CDR3 DNA reads TGCGCCAGCAGCCAAGGGCTAGCGGGGGGGACCTACGAGCAGTACTTC. It specifies CASSQGLAGGTYEQYF.

The chain links TRBV28 to TRBJ2-7; 8 nucleotides match TRBD1. The germline V gene has CDR1 MDHEN and CDR2 SYDVKM. The trim removed 6 bases at V and 7 bases at J, leaving 14 bases unmatched. The CDR3 spans 15 residues. This CDR3 reads CASSRLRTGLREQYF. CDR3 in DNA: TGTGCCAGCAGCAGATTACGGACAGGGCTGAGGGAGCAGTACTTC.

The chain links TRBV7-7 to TRBJ1-1; unclear D gene. This CDR3 has 13 amino acids. V lost 0 bases and J 3 bases, leaving 5 bases between the germline ends. CDR1 SSHAT and CDR2 FNYEAQ come from the germline V gene (reference sequence). The CDR3 DNA reads as TGTGCCAGCAGCTTAGCAGAGTACACTGAAGCTTTCTTT. Its translation is CASSLAEYTEAFF.

The rearrangement uses TRBV5-8 and TRBJ2-5; a possible D gene is TRBD2 (7 bases). Looked up from germline, CDR1 is SGHTS and CDR2 is YDEGEE. This CDR3 is built from 15 residues. Trimming left V 1 base short and J 7 bases short, with 17 bases between. CDR3 amino acids: CASSLKIRGAGTQYF. The CDR3 coding sequence is TGTGCCAGCAGCTTGAAAATCCGGGGGGCGGGGACCCAGTACTTC.

The gene calls are TRBV25-1 and TRBJ2-7; tentative D call: TRBD1 (6 bases). Trimming cost V 9 bases and J 4 bases, with 16 bases left between them. CDR1 and CDR2 (germline): MGHDK, SYGVNS. CDR3 length: 13 residues. The CDR3 DNA sequence: TGTGCCAGTCTGAACAGGGCGACGTACGAGCAGTACTTC. Its translation is CASLNRATYEQYF.

This CDR3 is CASSLNWQGETQYF. DNA of the CDR3: TGTGCCAGCAGTTTAAACTGGCAGGGAGAGACCCAGTACTTC. The rearrangement uses TRBV27 and TRBJ2-5; weak D call: TRBD1 (5 bases). The CDR3 has 14 amino acids. Germline V gene sequence: CDR1 MNHEY, CDR2 SMNVEV (reference sequence). Trimming removed 2 bases from V and 4 bases from J, with 11 bases in between.

The CDR3 sequence: CASRGLAGGGEQFF. The CDR3, as DNA: TGCGCCAGCAGAGGACTAGCCGGGGGGGGAGAGCAGTTCTTC. This chain links TRBV10-2 with TRBJ2-1, with TRBD2 identical over 8 bases. This CDR3 has 14 amino acids. Per the germline V gene, CDR1 is WSHSY and CDR2 is SAAADI. V gave up 6 bases and J gave up 10 bases; unmatched junction bases: 11.

The chain links TRBV11-2 to TRBJ1-1, with D possibly being TRBD1 (5 bases). CDR3 length equals 13 residues. Per germline, CDR1 SGHAT and CDR2 FQNNGV. V lost 6 bases and J 4 bases, leaving 12 bases between the germline ends. The CDR3 DNA follows: TGTGCCAGCAGTTGGACAACCGGCACTGAAGCTTTCTTT. It yields the protein CASSWTTGTEAFF.

This clone appeared a single time. This rearrangement joins TRBV5-4 to TRBJ1-2; 8 bases fit TRBD1. The CDR3 has 14 amino acids. The ends lost 4 bases at V and 4 bases at J; junction bases unmatched: 6. Germline CDR1 reads SGHNT; CDR2 reads YYREEE (reference sequence). The CDR3 DNA reads TGTGCCAGCAGCGATGGACAGGGTGCCTATGGCTACACCTTC. Translated: CASSDGQGAYGYTF.

The chain recombines TRBV29-1 with TRBJ2-7; 10 nucleotides align to TRBD1. The CDR3 has 11 amino acids. With 6 bases clipped from V and 6 bases from J, the junction kept 2 bases outside the gene matches. Germline V gene data show CDR1 as SQVTM and CDR2 as ANQGSEA. The CDR3 nucleotides read TGCAGCGTCGGGACAGGGGTCGAGCAGTACTTC. Its protein product is CSVGTGVEQYF.

The V gene is TRBV7-9, the J gene TRBJ2-7; D ambiguous. This CDR3 spans 12 amino acids. Germline V CDR1 and CDR2: SEHNR, FQNEAQ (reference sequence). The V end was cut by 3 bases, the J end by 7 bases, with 10 bases between. The CDR3 bases are TGTGCCAGCAGCTTTGGCGGTCGGGAGCAGTACTTC. Translated: CASSFGGREQYF. The whole variable domain, remainder taken from reference TRBV7-9 and TRBJ2-7, is DTGVSQNPRHKITKRGQNVTFRCDPISEHNRLYWYRQTLGQGPEFLTYFQNEAQLEKSRLLSDRFSAERPKGSFSTLEIQRTEQGDSAMYLCASSFGGREQYFGPGTRLTVT.

The chain recombines TRBV5-1 with TRBJ2-1, with 10 bases matching TRBD2. CDR3 size: 19 residues. V lost 4 bases to trimming and J lost 1 base; unmatched junction nucleotides: 14. The germline CDR1 and CDR2 sequences are SGHRS and YFSETQ. The chain's CDR3 is CASSRRASGGSLSYNEQFF. CDR3 sequence (DNA): TGCGCCAGCAGCCGCAGGGCTAGCGGGGGCTCGCTATCCTACAATGAGCAGTTCTTC.

V gene TRBV4-3 combines with J gene TRBJ2-2; D not certain. The V and J ends lost 0 bases and 2 bases respectively, with 10 bases between them. The CDR3 has 16 amino acids. Per germline, CDR1 LGHNA and CDR2 YSLEER. The CDR3 DNA follows: TGCGCCAGCAGCCAAGAGGTCGAGATTAACACCGGGGAGCTGTTTTTT. Its translation is CASSQEVEINTGELFF.

The rearrangement uses TRBV7-9 and TRBJ1-4; D is ambiguous. Germline V gene data show CDR1 as SEHNR and CDR2 as FQNEAQ (reference sequence). This CDR3 contains 17 residues. Trimming took 3 bases from V and 5 from J, leaving 19 bases between them. CDR3 in amino acids: CASSFPGVGYSNEKLFF. CDR3 nucleotide sequence: TGTGCCAGCAGCTTCCCAGGCGTCGGCTATTCGAATGAAAAACTGTTTTTT. Full variable domain (rest looked up from reference TRBV7-9 and TRBJ1-4): DTGVSQNPRHKITKRGQNVTFRCDPISEHNRLYWYRQTLGQGPEFLTYFQNEAQLEKSRLLSDRFSAERPKGSFSTLEIQRTEQGDSAMYLCASSFPGVGYSNEKLFFGSGTQLSVL.

This chain uses TRBV2 with TRBJ2-7, with 8 bases lining up with TRBD1. Losses at the gene ends were 2 bases for V and 6 bases for J; bases not matched to a gene: 6. The CDR3 totals 14 residues. Germline CDR1 is SNHLY and CDR2 is FYNNEI. CDR3 loop: CASSEWTGSSEQYF. CDR3 nucleotides: TGTGCCAGCAGTGAATGGACAGGGTCGAGCGAGCAGTACTTC.

The rearrangement joins TRBV5-4 to TRBJ1-4, with 7 bases identical to TRBD1. Germline-derived CDR1 and CDR2 are SGHNT and YYREEE (reference sequence). The V segment lost 0 bases and the J segment 8 bases; nucleotides outside the gene matches: 7. The CDR3 consists of 15 residues. The CDR3 reads CASSLGRGGGEKLFF. The CDR3 bases are TGTGCCAGCAGCTTGGGGCGAGGAGGGGGCGAAAAACTGTTTTTT. The variable domain in full, completed from reference TRBV5-4 and TRBJ1-4, reads ETGVTQSPTHLIKTRGQQVTLRCSSQSGHNTVSWYQQALGQGPQFIFQYYREEENGRGNFPPRFSGLQFPNYSSELNVNALELDDSALYLCASSLGRGGGEKLFFGSGTQLSVL.

The rearrangement links TRBV5-1 to TRBJ1-2; D unclear. The CDR3 consists of 14 residues. The V and J ends lost 2 bases and 2 bases respectively, with 10 bases between them. Looked up from germline, CDR1 is SGHRS and CDR2 is YFSETQ. The CDR3 here is CASSFSLENYGYTF. DNA for the CDR3: TGCGCCAGCAGCTTCAGCCTGGAGAACTATGGCTACACCTTC. Using reference TRBV5-1 and TRBJ1-2 for the parts outside the CDR3, the full variable domain is KAGVTQTPRYLIKTRGQQVTLSCSPISGHRSVSWYQQTPGQGLQFLFEYFSETQRNKGNFPGRFSGRQFSNSRSEMNVSTLELGDSALYLCASSFSLENYGYTFGSGTRLTVV.

This clone has only a few counts. The V and J genes are TRBV10-3 and TRBJ2-3; D is undetermined. The CDR3 has 15 amino acids. V was trimmed by 0 bases and J by 2 bases, leaving 9 bases between them. Germline CDR1 and CDR2: ENHRY and SYGVKD. The CDR3 region is CAISESNGYTDTQYF. CDR3 in DNA: TGTGCCATCAGTGAGTCGAACGGTTACACAGATACGCAGTATTTT.

The J gene is TRBJ2-7, the V gene TRBV7-9; D is uncertain. V was trimmed by 4 bases and J by 2 bases, leaving 12 bases between them. The length of the CDR3 is 14 residues. Germline assignment: CDR1 SEHNR and CDR2 FQNEAQ (reference sequence). CDR3 amino acids: CASSWAVVPYEQYF. In DNA, the CDR3 is TGTGCCAGCAGCTGGGCTGTGGTTCCCTACGAGCAGTACTTC.

The genes are TRBV5-4 and TRBJ2-1, with unresolved D. The germline V and J ends were trimmed by 0 bases and 7 bases, with 8 bases remaining between them. This CDR3 spans 13 amino acids. In germline, CDR1 is SGHNT, CDR2 YYREEE (reference sequence). The CDR3, as DNA: TGTGCCAGCAGCTTGGGGCTAGGAAATGAGCAGTTCTTC. Its protein product is CASSLGLGNEQFF.

The chain uses TRBV19 and TRBJ1-1; possible D gene TRBD1, 6 bases. CDR3 length: 14 residues. Germline assignment: CDR1 LNHDA and CDR2 SQIVND (reference sequence). V lost 10 bases, J lost 0 bases, and 15 bases lay in between. CDR3 sequence: CATNPRGMNTEAFF. The CDR3 DNA follows: TGTGCCACCAACCCCAGGGGCATGAACACTGAAGCTTTCTTT.

This clone was seen once. The chain carries TRBV28 and TRBJ1-5; D is possibly TRBD1 (5 bases). In germline, CDR1 is MDHEN, CDR2 SYDVKM. The CDR3 contains 17 residues. Trimming cost V 6 bases and J 0 bases, with 18 bases left between them. CDR3 in DNA: TGTGCCAGCAGCCCCCGGGGAGGGGACTATAGCAATCAGCCCCAGCATTTT. It translates to CASSPRGGDYSNQPQHF.